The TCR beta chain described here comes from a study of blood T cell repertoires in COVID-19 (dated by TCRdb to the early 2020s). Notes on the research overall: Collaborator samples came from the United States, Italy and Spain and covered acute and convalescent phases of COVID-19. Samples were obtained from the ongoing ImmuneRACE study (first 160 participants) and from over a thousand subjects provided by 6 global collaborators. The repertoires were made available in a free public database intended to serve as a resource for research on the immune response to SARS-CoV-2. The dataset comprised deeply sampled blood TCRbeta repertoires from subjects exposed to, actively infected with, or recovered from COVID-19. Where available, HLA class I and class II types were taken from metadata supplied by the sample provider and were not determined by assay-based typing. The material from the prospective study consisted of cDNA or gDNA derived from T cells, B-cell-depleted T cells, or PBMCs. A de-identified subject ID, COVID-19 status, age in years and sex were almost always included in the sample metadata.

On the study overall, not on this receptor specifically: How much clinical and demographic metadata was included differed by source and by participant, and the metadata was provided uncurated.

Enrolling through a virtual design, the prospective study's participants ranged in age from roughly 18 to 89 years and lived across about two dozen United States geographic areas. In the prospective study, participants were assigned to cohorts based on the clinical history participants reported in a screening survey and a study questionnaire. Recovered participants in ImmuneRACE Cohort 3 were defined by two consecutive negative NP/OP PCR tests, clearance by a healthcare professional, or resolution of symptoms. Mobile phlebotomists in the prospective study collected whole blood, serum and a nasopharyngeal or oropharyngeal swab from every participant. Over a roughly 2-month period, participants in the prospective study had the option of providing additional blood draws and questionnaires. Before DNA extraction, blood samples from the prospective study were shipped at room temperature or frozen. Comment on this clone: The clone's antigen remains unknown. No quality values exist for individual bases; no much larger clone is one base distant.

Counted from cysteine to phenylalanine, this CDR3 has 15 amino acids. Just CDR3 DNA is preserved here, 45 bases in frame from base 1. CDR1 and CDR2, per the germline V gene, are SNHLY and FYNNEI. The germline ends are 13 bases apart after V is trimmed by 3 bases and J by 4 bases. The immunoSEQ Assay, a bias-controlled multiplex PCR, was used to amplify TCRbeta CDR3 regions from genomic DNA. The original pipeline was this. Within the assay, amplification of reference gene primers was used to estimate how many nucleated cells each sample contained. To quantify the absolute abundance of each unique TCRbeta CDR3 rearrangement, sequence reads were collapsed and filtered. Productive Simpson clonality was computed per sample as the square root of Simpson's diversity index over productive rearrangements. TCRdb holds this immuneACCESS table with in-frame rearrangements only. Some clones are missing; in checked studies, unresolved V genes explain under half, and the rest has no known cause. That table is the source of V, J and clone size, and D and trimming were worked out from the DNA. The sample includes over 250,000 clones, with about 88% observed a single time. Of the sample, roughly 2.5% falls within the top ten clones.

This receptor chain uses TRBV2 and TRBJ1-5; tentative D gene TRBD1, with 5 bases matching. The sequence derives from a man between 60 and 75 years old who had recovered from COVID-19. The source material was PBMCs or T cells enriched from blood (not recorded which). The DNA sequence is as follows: TGTGCCAGCAGTGACCCCAGGGAAACTAATCAGCCCCAGCATTTT. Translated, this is CASSDPRETNQPQHF.